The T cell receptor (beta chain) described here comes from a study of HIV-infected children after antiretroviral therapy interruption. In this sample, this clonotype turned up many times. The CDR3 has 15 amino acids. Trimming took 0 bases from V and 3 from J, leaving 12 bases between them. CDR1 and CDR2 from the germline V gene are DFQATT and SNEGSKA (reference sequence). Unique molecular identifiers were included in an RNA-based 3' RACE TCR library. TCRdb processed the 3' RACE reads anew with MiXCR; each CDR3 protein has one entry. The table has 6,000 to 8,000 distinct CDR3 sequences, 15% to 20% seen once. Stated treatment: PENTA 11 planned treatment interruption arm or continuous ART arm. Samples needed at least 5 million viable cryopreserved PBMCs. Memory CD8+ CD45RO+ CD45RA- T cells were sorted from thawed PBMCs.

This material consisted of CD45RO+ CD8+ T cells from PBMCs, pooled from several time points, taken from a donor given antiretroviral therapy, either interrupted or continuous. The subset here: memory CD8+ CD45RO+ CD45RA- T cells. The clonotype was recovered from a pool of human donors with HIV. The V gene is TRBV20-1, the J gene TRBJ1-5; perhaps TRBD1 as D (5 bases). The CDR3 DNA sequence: TGCAGTGCTAGAGATCTTGACAGTCTCAATCAGCCCCAGCATTTT. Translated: CSARDLDSLNQPQHF.